This TCR beta chain is from a study of cytomegalovirus exposure and HLA in healthy donors. The overall study: Some 180 million T cells yielded 100 million or so unique TCR beta sequences in earlier analysis.

Germline CDR1 SGHTA, CDR2 FQGNSA. The germline V and J ends were trimmed by 5 bases and 6 bases, with 16 bases remaining between them. This CDR3 contains 14 residues. PCR employed 60 Vbeta and 13 Jbeta primers. Original handling: Later, tens of millions of unique TCR beta chains were counted in an analysis, and about 12 million of them were shared. Some clones are missing from TCRdb's copy, which holds only in-frame ones; the method was immunoSEQ multiplex PCR. For V, J and clone size, that table is used; D and trimming come from the DNA. The sample holds 150,000 to 200,000 clones, 81% seen once. The chain uses TRBV7-2 and TRBJ1-2, with a weak D call TRBD1 (5 bases). The clonotype originates from a woman aged 25 to 39 in good health and CMV-seronegative. Sequencing used PBMCs. This CDR3 reads CASSAKSGLNGYTF. For the CDR3, the DNA is TGTGCCAGCAGCGCAAAGTCAGGGCTGAATGGCTACACCTTC.